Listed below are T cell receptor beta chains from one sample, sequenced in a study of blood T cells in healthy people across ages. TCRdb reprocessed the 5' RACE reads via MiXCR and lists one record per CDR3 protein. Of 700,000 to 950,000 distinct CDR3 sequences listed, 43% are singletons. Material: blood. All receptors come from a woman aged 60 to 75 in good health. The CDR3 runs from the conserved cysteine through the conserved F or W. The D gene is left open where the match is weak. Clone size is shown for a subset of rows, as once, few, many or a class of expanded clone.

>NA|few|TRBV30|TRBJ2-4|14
TGTGCCTGGAGTGTAAAGGGGGCGGGGGACATTCAGTACTTC
CAWSVKGAGDIQYF
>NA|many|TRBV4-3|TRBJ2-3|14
TGCGCCAGCAGCCAAGCTCAGATCACAGATACGCAGTATTTT
CASSQAQITDTQYF
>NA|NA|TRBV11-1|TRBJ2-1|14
TGTGCCAGCAATGGGCTAGCTCGGGGCGATGAGCAGTTCTTC
CASNGLARGDEQFF
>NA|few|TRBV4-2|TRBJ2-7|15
TGTGCCAGCAAGCAAAACAGGGAGGGGAACTACGAGCAGTACTTC
CASKQNREGNYEQYF
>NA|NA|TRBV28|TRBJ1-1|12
TGTGCCAGCAGTCCTACAGGGAGGAGAGCTTTCTTT
CASSPTGRRAFF
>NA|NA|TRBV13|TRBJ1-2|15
TGTGCCAGCAGCTTAGCGTCCTACCTTAGGGATGGCTACACCTTC
CASSLASYLRDGYTF
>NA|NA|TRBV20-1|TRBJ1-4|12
TGCAGTGCCACACGCTCTGGGGAAAAACTGTTTTTT
CSATRSGEKLFF
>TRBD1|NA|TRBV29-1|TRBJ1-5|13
TGCGGCGCCGCCGGGACAGGGGCCCAGCCCCAGCATTTT
CGAAGTGAQPQHF
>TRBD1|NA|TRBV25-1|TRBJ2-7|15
TGTGCCAGCACCGAAGGGGGCAGGGGACCCTACGAGCAGTACTTC
CASTEGGRGPYEQYF
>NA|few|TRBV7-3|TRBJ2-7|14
TGTGCCAGCAGCTCAGCGGCGATCTCCTACGAGCAGTACTTC
CASSSAAISYEQYF
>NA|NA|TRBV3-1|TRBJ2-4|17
TGTGCCAGCAGCCGTCAGGGGCCCCTGAGGGCCAAAAACATTCAGTACTTC
CASSRQGPLRAKNIQYF
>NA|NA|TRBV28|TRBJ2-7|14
TGTGCCAGCAGCCCAAAGGCGGGTTACAATGAGCAGTACTTC
CASSPKAGYNEQYF
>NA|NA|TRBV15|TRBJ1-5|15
TGTGCCACCAGCAGAGATCCTGAAGGCGGCCAGCCCCAGCATTTT
CATSRDPEGGQPQHF
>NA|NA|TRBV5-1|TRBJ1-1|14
TGCGCCAGCAGCGTACAGGTTATGGACACTGAAGCTTTCTTT
CASSVQVMDTEAFF
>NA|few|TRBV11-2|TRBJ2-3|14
TGTGCCAGCAGCTTACCCGGGCCGGCAGATACGCAGTATTTT
CASSLPGPADTQYF
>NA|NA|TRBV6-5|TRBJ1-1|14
TGTGCCAGCAATGAACCGGGTGGGAGAGGTGAAGCTTTCTTT
CASNEPGGRGEAFF
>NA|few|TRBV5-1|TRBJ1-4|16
TGCGCCAGCAGCTTGTCAGGGAGTGGAACTAATGAAAAACTGTTTTTT
CASSLSGSGTNEKLFF
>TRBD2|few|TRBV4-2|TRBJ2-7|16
TGTGCCAGCAGCCAAGTCCCGGGGGGGAGCTCCTACGAGCAGTACTTC
CASSQVPGGSSYEQYF
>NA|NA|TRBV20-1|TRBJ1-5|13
TGCAGTGCTATACAGGATAGCAATCAGCCCCAGCATTTT
CSAIQDSNQPQHF
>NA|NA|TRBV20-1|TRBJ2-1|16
TGCAGTGCTGCGGGTGGGGGGAAAGGAGGGCTTAATGAGCGGTTCTTC
CSAAGGGKGGLNERFF
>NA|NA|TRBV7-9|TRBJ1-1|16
TGTGCCAGCAGCTTAGAGGAGCCGACCGTGAACATTGAAGCTTTCTTT
CASSLEEPTVNIEAFF
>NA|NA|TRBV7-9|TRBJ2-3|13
TGTGCCAGCAGCGTCGGGGGTCCAGATACGCAGTATTTT
CASSVGGPDTQYF
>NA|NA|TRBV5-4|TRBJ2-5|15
TGTGCCAGCAGCTTGAGGGATGCGTTTGTCGAGACCCAGTACTTC
CASSLRDAFVETQYF
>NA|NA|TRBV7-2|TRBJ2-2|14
TGTGCCAGCAGCTTAGTGGGGCTCACCGGGGAGCTGTTTTTT
CASSLVGLTGELFF
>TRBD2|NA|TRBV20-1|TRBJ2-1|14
TGCAGTGCATTACTAGCGGGAGGGCCTAATGAGCAGTTCTTC
CSALLAGGPNEQFF
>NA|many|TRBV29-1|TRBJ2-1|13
TGCAGCGTTGAAGATGGTGAAGCGGGTGAGCAGTTCTTC
CSVEDGEAGEQFF
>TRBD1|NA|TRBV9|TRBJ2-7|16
TGTGCCAGCAGCGTAGACCCCGGGACAGGGGGTACGAAGCAGTACTTC
CASSVDPGTGGTKQYF
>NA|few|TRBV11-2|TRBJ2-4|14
TGTGCCAGCAGCTTAGATCAGACCCTTGGGGTTCAGTACTTC
CASSLDQTLGVQYF
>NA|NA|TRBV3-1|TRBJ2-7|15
TGTGCCAGCAGCCAGTCCACAGAGGGCTCGTCCGAGCAGTACTTC
CASSQSTEGSSEQYF
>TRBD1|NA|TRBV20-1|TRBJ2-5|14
TGCAGTGGGTTGGACAGGGGGACACAAGAGACCCAGTACTTC
CSGLDRGTQETQYF
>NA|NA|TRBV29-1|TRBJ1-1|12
TGCAGCGTTGACGGACTTAACACTGAAGCTTTCTTT
CSVDGLNTEAFF
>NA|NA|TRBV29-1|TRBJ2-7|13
TGCAGCGTGGGGGGTTGGGCTGGGAACGAGCAGTACTTC
CSVGGWAGNEQYF
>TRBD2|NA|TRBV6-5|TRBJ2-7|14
TGTGCCAGCAGCCCTATTGGCGGGGGGGCCGAGCAGTACTTC
CASSPIGGGAEQYF
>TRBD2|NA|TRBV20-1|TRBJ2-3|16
TGCAGTGCTCGAAGGACCGGGACTAGAAGCACAGATACGCAGTATTTT
CSARRTGTRSTDTQYF
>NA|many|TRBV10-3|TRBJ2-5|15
TGTGCCATCAGTGGGACAGGGAGGGTAGAAGAGACCCAGTACTTC
CAISGTGRVEETQYF
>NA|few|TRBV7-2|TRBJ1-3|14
TGTGCCAGCAGCCGATCCAACTCTGGAAACACCATATATTTT
CASSRSNSGNTIYF
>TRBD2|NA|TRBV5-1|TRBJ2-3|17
TGCGCCAGCAGCAGGACTAGCGGGGGGGCACTCACAGATACGCAGTATTTT
CASSRTSGGALTDTQYF
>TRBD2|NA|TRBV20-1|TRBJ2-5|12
TGCAGTGCTCTAGCGGGAGGGGAGACCCAGTACTTC
CSALAGGETQYF
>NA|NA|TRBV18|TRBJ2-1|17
TGTGCCAGCTCCTCCGCCCTAGGCGCAGCTCAGGACAATGAGCAGTTCTTC
CASSSALGAAQDNEQFF
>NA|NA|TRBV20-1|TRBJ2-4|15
TGCAGTGCTCATGGAAGGGCCCTAGCCAAAAACATTCAGTACTTC
CSAHGRALAKNIQYF
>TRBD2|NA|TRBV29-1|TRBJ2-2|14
TGCAGCGTTTGGTGGACTAGCCTCACCGGGGAGCTGTTTTTT
CSVWWTSLTGELFF
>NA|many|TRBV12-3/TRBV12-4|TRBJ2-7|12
TGTGCCAGCAGCATAAACCAGGCCGAGCAGTACTTC
CASSINQAEQYF
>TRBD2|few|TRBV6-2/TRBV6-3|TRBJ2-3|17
TGTGCCAGCAGTTACGGACTAGCGGCGACTAGCACAGATACGCAGTATTTT
CASSYGLAATSTDTQYF
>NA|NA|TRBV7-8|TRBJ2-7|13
TGTGCCAGCAGCTTAGCGGGAGGTCACGAGCAGTACTTC
CASSLAGGHEQYF